This T cell receptor (beta chain) was profiled in a study of shared clonotypes between healthy human individuals. Sequencing was performed with immunoSEQ multiplex PCR; in TCRdb, only in-frame clones are kept and a portion is missing. The data contain approximately 2.3 million clones, more than 85% of them singletons. General study results and limits: Only blood underwent sampling, and tissue repertoires likely differ. Memory subsets generally showed smaller estimated richness than naive subsets did.

This CDR3 contains 14 residues. Germline CDR1 reads SGHDT; CDR2 reads YYEEEE. Trimming left V 6 bases short and J 6 bases short, with 18 bases between. Of note for this clone: Antigen: not known.

This chain uses TRBV5-6 with TRBJ1-2; the D gene is possibly TRBD1 (5 bases). This TCR derives from a man aged 18 to 29 in good health. Some clones in this sample may be carry-over from other donors' samples. The source material was naive CD4+ T cells from PBMCs. Documented subset: CD45RA+ positively selected. In DNA form, the CDR3 reads TGTGCCAGCATCCCCGCGGGCAGGGTTGATGGCTACACCTTC. As protein: CASIPAGRVDGYTF. Full variable domain (outside the CDR3, taken from reference TRBV5-6 and TRBJ1-2): DAGVTQSPTHLIKTRGQQVTLRCSPKSGHDTVSWYQQALGQGPQFIFQYYEEEERQRGNFPDRFSGHQFPNYSSELNVNALLLGDSALYLCASIPAGRVDGYTFGSGTRLTVV.